The T cell receptor (beta chain) under discussion was sequenced for a study of shared clonotypes between healthy human individuals. Deep was the level at which the assay was run. Genomic DNA of each subset was evenly split across several immunoSEQ plates. This table comes from immunoSEQ multiplex PCR, and its TCRdb copy is limited to in-frame clones, with some not included. The sample has approximately 1,000,000 clones; approximately 80% are singletons. This clone has more than one count but fewer than ten. The antigen is undetermined. Trimming left V 2 bases short and J 4 bases short, with 21 bases between. Germline values: CDR1 SGDLS, CDR2 YYNGEE. This CDR3 region has 17 residues. Study-wide points: Naive CD4 clonotypes were shared across a few donors at 4.5% to 6%.

There were only Caucasian adults among the donors, and all lived in Nashville, Tennessee. This sequence originates from a man aged 18-30 years in good health. Some clones in this sample may be carry-over from other donors' samples. The sequencing sample was made of memory CD4+ T cells from PBMCs. Subset reported: CD45RA-negative fraction. The chain combines TRBV9 with TRBJ1-1; D possibly corresponds to TRBD1 (6 bases). The CDR3 DNA reads as TGTGCCAGCAGCGTGGACAGTTGGGACCCCGTTCGCACTGAAGCTTTCTTT. As protein: CASSVDSWDPVRTEAFF. Supplemented by reference TRBV9 and TRBJ1-1, the full variable domain reads DSGVTQTPKHLITATGQRVTLRCSPRSGDLSVYWYQQSLDQGLQFLIQYYNGEERAKGNILERFSAQQFPDLHSELNLSSLELGDSALYFCASSVDSWDPVRTEAFFGQGTRLTVV.